The clone carrying this TCR beta chain occurred many times. This record comes from a study of CDR3 diversity in severe acne. The ends lost 6 bases at V and 3 bases at J; junction bases unmatched: 7. Looked up from germline, CDR1 is MNHNY and CDR2 is SVGAGI (reference sequence). The CDR3 has 15 residues. From the PCR reads, TCRdb called clonotypes with MiXCR, one entry per CDR3 protein. The sample has about 85,000 distinct CDR3 sequences; 45% to 55% are singletons. Sequenced sample: blood. The receptor was isolated from a male donor in good health, serving as a control. V is TRBV6-6 and J is TRBJ2-7; 11 bases fit TRBD2. Written as DNA, the CDR3 is TGTGCCAGCAGCCTCCCGGGGACTAGCGGCTACGAGCAGTACTTC. It encodes CASSLPGTSGYEQYF.